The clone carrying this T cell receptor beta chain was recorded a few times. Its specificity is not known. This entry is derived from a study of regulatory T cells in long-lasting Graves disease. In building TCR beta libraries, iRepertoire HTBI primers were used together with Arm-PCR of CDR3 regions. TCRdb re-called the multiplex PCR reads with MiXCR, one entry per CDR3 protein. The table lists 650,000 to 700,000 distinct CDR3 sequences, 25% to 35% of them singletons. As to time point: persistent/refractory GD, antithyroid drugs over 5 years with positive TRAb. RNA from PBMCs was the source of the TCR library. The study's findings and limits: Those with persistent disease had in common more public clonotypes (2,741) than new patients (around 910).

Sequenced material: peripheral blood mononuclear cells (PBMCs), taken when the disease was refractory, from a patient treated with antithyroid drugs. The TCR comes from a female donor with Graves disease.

This CDR3 reads CASSLTLESAQETQYF. The CDR3 nucleotides are TGTGCCAGCAGCTTAACGTTAGAGTCCGCCCAAGAGACCCAGTACTTC. The chain employs TRBV7-3 and TRBJ2-5, with D unclear. Germline CDR1 and CDR2: SGHTA and FQGTGA. The CDR3 is 16 residues long. Trimming cost V 0 bases and J 1 base, with 12 bases left between them.